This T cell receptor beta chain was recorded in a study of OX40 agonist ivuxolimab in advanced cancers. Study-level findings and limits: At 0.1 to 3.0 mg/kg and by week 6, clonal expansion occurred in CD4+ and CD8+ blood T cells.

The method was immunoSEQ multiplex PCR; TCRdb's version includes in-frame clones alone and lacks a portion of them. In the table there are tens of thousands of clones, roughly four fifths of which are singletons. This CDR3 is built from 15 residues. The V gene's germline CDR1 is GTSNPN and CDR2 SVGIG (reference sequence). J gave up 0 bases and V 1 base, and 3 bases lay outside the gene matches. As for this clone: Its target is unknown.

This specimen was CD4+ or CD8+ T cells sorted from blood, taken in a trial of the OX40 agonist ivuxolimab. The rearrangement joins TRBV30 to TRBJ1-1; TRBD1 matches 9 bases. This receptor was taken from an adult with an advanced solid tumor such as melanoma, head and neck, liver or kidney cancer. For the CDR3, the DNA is TGTGCCTGGAGTGAAAGACAGGGGGTGAACACTGAAGCTTTCTTT. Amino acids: CAWSERQGVNTEAFF.